Presented here are 26 T cell receptor beta chains from one specimen sequenced in a study of cytomegalovirus exposure and HLA in healthy donors. Primers included in the PCR were 60 Vbeta and 13 Jbeta primers. Clones were read by immunoSEQ multiplex PCR, and TCRdb kept only the in-frame ones, dropping some. This sample has 100,000 or so clones, with 80% found just once. The source material was PBMCs. These receptor sequences come from a man younger than 40 in good health and CMV-seropositive.

There are a few counts of this clone. The chain couples TRBV7-2 to TRBJ2-3, with TRBD2 matching 9 bases. Germline V lookup: CDR1 SGHTA, CDR2 FQGNSA. The CDR3 loop spans 14 amino acids. The trim removed 10 bases at V and 2 bases at J, leaving 7 bases unmatched. The CDR3: CATAGTSFTDTQYF. The CDR3 DNA is TGTGCCACCGCTGGGACTAGCTTCACAGATACGCAGTATTTT.

The chain recombines TRBV16 with TRBJ1-3; D remains ambiguous. The CDR3 extends over 15 amino acids. Germline V gene sequence: CDR1 KGHSY, CDR2 FQNENV. The V end lost 4 bases, the J end lost 1 base, and 11 bases lay between the germline ends. CDR3 loop: CASSLQTGSGNTIYF. The CDR3 DNA reads as TGTGCCAGCAGCCTCCAGACGGGTTCTGGAAACACCATATATTTT.

CDR3 coding DNA: TGTGCCAGCAGCTCCAAAGAGACCCAGTACTTC. Its translation: CASSSKETQYF. The chain couples TRBV7-9 to TRBJ2-5, with no clear D. Per germline, CDR1 SEHNR and CDR2 FQNEAQ (reference sequence). This CDR3 comprises 11 residues. Trimming left V 4 bases short and J 3 bases short, with 3 bases between.

This clone qualifies as medium-sized. V gene TRBV5-6 combines with J gene TRBJ1-2, with a weak D call TRBD1 (6 bases). The CDR3 sequence is 12 residues long. Germline assignment: CDR1 SGHDT and CDR2 YYEEEE. Trimming removed 3 bases at V and 8 bases at J, with 11 bases between. CDR3 in amino acids: CASSWQGTGYTF. The CDR3 coding sequence is TGTGCCAGCAGCTGGCAGGGGACGGGCTACACCTTC.

This clone has only one observation. The CDR3, as DNA: TGTGCCACCAGCATACGCAACAGGGGGGAAGGTGGCTACACCTTC. As protein: CATSIRNRGEGGYTF. The chain carries TRBV15 and TRBJ1-2; 8 bases line up with TRBD1. Germline V gene data show CDR1 as LNHNV and CDR2 as YYDKDF (reference sequence). V was pared by 4 bases and J by 7 bases, with 11 bases of the junction left unmatched. The CDR3 covers 15 residues.

The chain is built from TRBV28 and TRBJ1-2; D is perhaps TRBD1 (5 bases). CDR3 length: 14 residues. CDR1 is MDHEN and CDR2 is SYDVKM in the germline V gene. The V gene lost 8 bases and the J gene lost 1 base, with 14 bases spanning the gap. The DNA of the CDR3 is TGTGCCAGCGGGCGCGCGACAGATAACTATGGCTACACCTTC. It translates to CASGRATDNYGYTF.

The V call is TRBV15, the J call TRBJ1-5, with TRBD1 matching over 7 bases. V gave up 1 base and J gave up 0 bases; unmatched junction bases: 9. The CDR3 runs 18 residues. CDR1 is LNHNV, CDR2 YYDKDF, per germline (reference sequence). The CDR3 sequence: CATSRAPGQAPSNQPQHF. As DNA, the CDR3 is TGTGCCACCAGCAGAGCCCCAGGACAGGCCCCTAGCAATCAGCCCCAGCATTTT. The full variable domain, rest sourced from reference TRBV15 and TRBJ1-5, is DAMVIQNPRYQVTQFGKPVTLSCSQTLNHNVMYWYQQKSSQAPKLLFHYYDKDFNNEADTPDNFQSRRPNTSFCFLDIRSPGLGDTAMYLCATSRAPGQAPSNQPQHFGDGTRLSIL.

The chain couples TRBV14 to TRBJ1-2; D gene unclear. Trimming removed 0 bases from V and 3 bases from J, with 5 bases in between. Germline V CDR1 and CDR2: SGHDN, FVKESK. The CDR3 runs to 13 residues. The CDR3 DNA is TGTGCCAGCAGCCAAGATCCTTACTATGGCTACACCTTC. Residues: CASSQDPYYGYTF.

The genes are TRBV2 and TRBJ2-2; 14 positions match TRBD2. After removal of 4 bases from V and 6 bases from J, the junction contained 1 base not matched to a gene. The CDR3 is made up of 15 amino acids. Germline-derived CDR1 and CDR2 are SNHLY and FYNNEI. CDR3 sequence: CASSGLAGGPGELFF. CDR3 nucleotide sequence: TGTGCCAGCAGTGGACTAGCGGGGGGGCCCGGGGAGCTGTTTTTT. The entire variable domain, with the rest obtained from reference TRBV2 and TRBJ2-2, is as follows: EPEVTQTPSHQVTQMGQEVILRCVPISNHLYFYWYRQILGQKVEFLVSFYNNEISEKSEIFDDQFSVERPDGSNFTLKIRSTKLEDSAMYFCASSGLAGGPGELFFGEGSRLTVL.

The rearrangement links TRBV18 to TRBJ2-7; 7 bases map to TRBD1. Germline V gives CDR1 KGHSH, CDR2 LQKENI. This CDR3 spans 14 amino acids. Germline trimming cut 5 bases from V and 6 bases from J; bases unmatched to any gene: 10. The CDR3 spells CASSTITGEGEQYF. In DNA form, the CDR3 reads TGTGCCAGCTCAACTATCACAGGGGAAGGCGAGCAGTACTTC.

This chain connects TRBV5-1 to TRBJ1-1, with a possible D match to TRBD1 (6 bases). Germline assignment: CDR1 SGHRS and CDR2 YFSETQ. The CDR3 extends over 14 amino acids. V lost 0 bases to trimming and J lost 1 base, with 7 bases between them. The CDR3 is CASSLDRANTEAFF. The CDR3 DNA reads as TGCGCCAGCAGCTTGGACAGGGCGAACACTGAAGCTTTCTTT. The full variable domain, in which reference TRBV5-1 and TRBJ1-1 provide the parts outside the CDR3, is KAGVTQTPRYLIKTRGQQVTLSCSPISGHRSVSWYQQTPGQGLQFLFEYFSETQRNKGNFPGRFSGRQFSNSRSEMNVSTLELGDSALYLCASSLDRANTEAFFGQGTRLTVV.

A few counts support this clone. The rearrangement links TRBV4-1 to TRBJ1-3; 9 nucleotides align to TRBD1. The CDR3 is 20 residues long. The germline gives CDR1 MGHRA, CDR2 YSYEKL. V gave up 3 bases and J gave up 5 bases; unmatched junction bases: 20. CDR3 DNA sequence: TGCGCCAGCAGCCAGGTACCGGGACAGGGAATTTGGGCGGTGAGAAACACCATATATTTT. Encoded protein: CASSQVPGQGIWAVRNTIYF.

This clone is a singleton in its sample. V is TRBV4-3 and J is TRBJ1-1; D perhaps matches TRBD1 (6 bases). V lost 3 bases and J lost 2, with 13 bases in between. This CDR3 has 15 residues. Germline V gene sequence: CDR1 LGHNA, CDR2 YSLEER. Written as DNA, the CDR3 is TGCGCCAGCAGCCAGGGAACGGGACAAAACACTGAAGCTTTCTTT. Translating it yields CASSQGTGQNTEAFF.

This sequence joins TRBV6-5 and TRBJ2-2; 7 nucleotides align to TRBD2. Germline V gene sequence: CDR1 MNHEY, CDR2 SVGAGI. V lost 2 bases, J lost 4 bases, and 4 bases stayed unmatched. This CDR3 contains 15 residues. This chain's CDR3 is CASSYLREGTGELFF. The DNA for the CDR3 is TGTGCCAGCAGTTACCTCAGGGAGGGCACCGGGGAGCTGTTTTTT.

This chain joins TRBV28 and TRBJ2-1; D gene ambiguous. Trimming left V 4 bases short and J 0 bases short, with 10 bases between. The CDR3 loop spans 15 amino acids. Germline CDR1 MDHEN, CDR2 SYDVKM. The CDR3 here is CASSSPRSSYNEQFF. DNA for the CDR3: TGTGCCAGCAGTTCCCCGAGGAGCTCCTACAATGAGCAGTTCTTC.

This chain connects TRBV19 to TRBJ2-7, with a weak D call TRBD2 (7 bases). Looked up from germline, CDR1 is LNHDA and CDR2 is SQIVND (reference sequence). Trimming stripped 3 bases from V and 4 bases from J, with 16 bases between. CDR3 length equals 15 residues. Written as DNA, the CDR3 is TGTGCCAGTAGTATGGGGGGGGGCGCTCAGTACGAGCAGTACTTC. It translates to CASSMGGGAQYEQYF.

The genes are TRBV30 and TRBJ1-1, with D hard to call. Trimming took off 0 bases at V and 3 bases at J, with 14 bases between the two ends. The germline V gene has CDR1 GTSNPN and CDR2 SVGIG (reference sequence). This CDR3 has 15 amino acids. CDR3 nucleotides: TGTGCCTGGAGTGTACTGGACTACTGGGACACTGAAGCTTTCTTT. Protein product: CAWSVLDYWDTEAFF.

As for this clone: Other DNA sequences in this specimen translate into the identical CDR3. CDR3 sequence reads: CASSLTGYSNQPQHF. CDR3 coding DNA: TGTGCCAGCAGCTTGACAGGTTATAGCAATCAGCCCCAGCATTTT. The rearrangement joins TRBV6-1 to TRBJ1-5, with TRBD1 as a possible D gene (6 bases). V lost 6 bases and J 0 bases, leaving 12 bases between the germline ends. In germline, CDR1 is MNHNS, CDR2 SASEGT. The CDR3 is 15 amino acids.

The chain is built from TRBV28 and TRBJ1-2; possibly TRBD1 for D (5 bases). CDR3 length equals 12 residues. Germline assignment: CDR1 MDHEN and CDR2 SYDVKM. The V end was cut by 4 bases, the J end by 7 bases, with 10 bases between. CDR3: CASSSTRGGYTF. The CDR3 nucleotides are TGTGCCAGCAGTTCAACAAGGGGTGGCTACACCTTC.

The chain links TRBV7-2 to TRBJ2-5; 7 bases map to TRBD1. This CDR3 contains 12 residues. Germline trimming cut 1 base from V and 13 bases from J; bases unmatched to any gene: 6. Germline CDR1 and CDR2: SGHTA and FQGNSA. The CDR3 spells CASSLGWTGLYF. As DNA, the CDR3 is TGTGCCAGCAGCTTAGGTTGGACAGGTCTGTACTTC.

The J gene is TRBJ2-1, the V gene TRBV2; TRBD1 aligns across 7 bases. This CDR3 contains 12 residues. V lost 5 bases, J lost 14 bases, and 9 bases stayed unmatched. Germline values: CDR1 SNHLY, CDR2 FYNNEI. Here the CDR3 DNA reads TGTGCCAGCAGTATAGACAGGGTTAGGGAGTTCTTC. Protein product: CASSIDRVREFF. The entire variable domain, with the rest obtained from reference TRBV2 and TRBJ2-1, is as follows: EPEVTQTPSHQVTQMGQEVILRCVPISNHLYFYWYRQILGQKVEFLVSFYNNEISEKSEIFDDQFSVERPDGSNFTLKIRSTKLEDSAMYFCASSIDRVREFFGPGTRLTVL.

The chain recombines TRBV5-8 with TRBJ2-7; weak D call: TRBD2 (6 bases). CDR1 SGHTS and CDR2 YDEGEE come from the germline V gene. The length of the CDR3 is 18 residues. V lost 0 bases and J 0 bases, leaving 19 bases between the germline ends. CDR3 region: CASSLGYRETKSSYEQYF. CDR3 DNA sequence: TGTGCCAGCAGCTTGGGATACCGGGAGACCAAAAGCTCCTACGAGCAGTACTTC.

The CDR3 region is CAWKQGERVDTEAFF. In nucleotides, the CDR3 is TGTGCCTGGAAGCAGGGGGAGAGGGTGGACACTGAAGCTTTCTTT. V gene TRBV30 combines with J gene TRBJ1-1; TRBD1 matches at 7 bases. CDR3 size: 15 residues. Trimming took 4 bases from V and 3 from J; bases not matched to a gene: 11. Germline CDR1 reads GTSNPN; CDR2 reads SVGIG (reference sequence).

The chain links TRBV30 to TRBJ1-2, with 7 bases matching TRBD1. The ends lost 3 bases at V and 3 bases at J; junction bases unmatched: 7. This CDR3 region has 14 residues. Germline V gene lookup returns CDR1 GTSNPN and CDR2 SVGIG (reference sequence). The CDR3 DNA sequence: TGTGCCTGGAGAGCGACAGGGAGCTACTATGGCTACACCTTC. This gives the protein CAWRATGSYYGYTF.

This chain links TRBV5-5 with TRBJ1-1, with D perhaps matching TRBD1 (5 bases). The CDR3 runs to 15 residues. With 1 base removed from V and 1 base from J, the gap between germline ends came to 11 bases. Per germline, CDR1 SGHKS and CDR2 YYEKEE (reference sequence). The CDR3 DNA reads TGTGCCAGCAGCTTGCAGGGCTTTACGAACACTGAAGCTTTCTTT. Translating gives CASSLQGFTNTEAFF.

J is TRBJ1-1 and V is TRBV5-1; no reliable D call. The CDR3 is 13 residues long. From germline, CDR1 is SGHRS and CDR2 YFSETQ. Trimming shortened V by 1 base and J by 0 bases, and 4 bases separated the two germline ends. The CDR3 here is CASSLSVNTEAFF. In DNA, the CDR3 is TGCGCCAGCAGCTTGTCAGTGAACACTGAAGCTTTCTTT.